One and the same sample provided the 20 T cell receptor beta chains below, sequenced in a study of shared clonotypes between healthy human individuals. Produced via immunoSEQ multiplex PCR; TCRdb's table is partial and in-frame only. The sample has more than 450,000 clones, 79% seen once. What was sequenced was PBMCs. Receptors were obtained from a woman between 40 and 50 years old in good health. Some clones in this sample may be carry-over from other donors' samples.

The chain carries TRBV7-8 and TRBJ2-5, with D possibly matching TRBD2 (5 bases). V lost 4 bases and J lost 5, with 20 bases in between. The length of the CDR3 is 16 residues. Germline lookup yields CDR1 SGHVS and CDR2 FQNEAQ. The CDR3 protein is CASSSLNEQWRETQYF. The CDR3 DNA sequence: TGTGCCAGCAGCTCCCTAAATGAGCAATGGAGGGAGACCCAGTACTTC.

The chain employs TRBV5-4 and TRBJ1-2, with TRBD1 matching 8 bases. V trimming: 5 bases; J trimming: 4 bases; junction bases outside the gene matches: 10. There are 15 residues in the CDR3. Germline CDR1 reads SGHNT; CDR2 reads YYREEE (reference sequence). CDR3 amino acids: CASRKMGTGIYGYTF. The DNA for the CDR3 is TGTGCCAGCAGAAAGATGGGGACAGGCATCTATGGCTACACCTTC.

This sequence joins TRBV18 and TRBJ1-2; 8 nucleotides agree with TRBD1. The CDR3 is 15 residues long. Germline CDR1 reads KGHSH; CDR2 reads LQKENI. Trimming cost V 0 bases and J 1 base; bases outside gene matches: 1. For the CDR3, the DNA is TGTGCCAGCTCACCACCGACAGGGGTTAACTATGGCTACACCTTC. Amino acids: CASSPPTGVNYGYTF.

This rearrangement joins TRBV7-3 to TRBJ2-2; 9 bases line up with TRBD2. The CDR3 loop spans 16 amino acids. Looked up from germline, CDR1 is SGHTA and CDR2 is FQGTGA. V trimming: 5 bases; J trimming: 4 bases; junction bases outside the gene matches: 8. CDR3 region: CASSPHAGGATGELFF. The CDR3 nucleotides are TGTGCCAGCAGCCCCCACGCGGGAGGGGCCACCGGGGAGCTGTTTTTT.

The V gene is TRBV28, the J gene TRBJ2-1; 9 positions agree with TRBD1. The V gene end was trimmed by 7 bases and the J gene end by 9 bases; junction bases not matched to a gene: 10. Germline CDR1 and CDR2: MDHEN and SYDVKM. This CDR3 is 14 amino acids long. In DNA, the CDR3 is TGTGCCAGCATTTCCCCTACAGGGGGCGGTGAGCAGTTCTTC. Translating gives CASISPTGGGEQFF.

This rearrangement joins TRBV27 to TRBJ2-7; TRBD2 aligns across 9 bases. The CDR3 length is 16 residues. Germline V CDR1 and CDR2: MNHEY, SMNVEV (reference sequence). With 3 bases clipped from V and 2 bases from J, the junction kept 8 bases outside the gene matches. The CDR3 bases are TGTGCCAGCAGTTTCCTTGGACTAGCGCGAACCTACGAGCAGTACTTC. It translates to CASSFLGLARTYEQYF.

The rearrangement uses TRBV11-2 and TRBJ1-2; perhaps TRBD1 as D (6 bases). The CDR3 extends over 13 amino acids. Germline assignment: CDR1 SGHAT and CDR2 FQNNGV. Trimming cost V 5 bases and J 4 bases, with 11 bases left between them. The CDR3 region is CASSLMDSYGYTF. The CDR3 DNA reads as TGTGCCAGCAGCCTAATGGACAGCTATGGCTACACCTTC.

The rearrangement links TRBV28 to TRBJ1-1, with 8 bases fitting TRBD1. J gave up 6 bases and V 1 base, and 19 bases lay outside the gene matches. This CDR3 is 19 amino acids long. Germline V CDR1 and CDR2: MDHEN, SYDVKM. The CDR3: CASSLSAITGGGYVSEAFF. The CDR3 coding sequence is TGTGCCAGCAGTTTATCGGCAATTACAGGGGGAGGGTACGTGTCTGAAGCTTTCTTT. Looking up the rest from reference TRBV28 and TRBJ1-1 gives the full variable domain: DVKVTQSSRYLVKRTGEKVFLECVQDMDHENMFWYRQDPGLGLRLIYFSYDVKMKEKGDIPEGYSVSREKKERFSLILESASTNQTSMYLCASSLSAITGGGYVSEAFFGQGTRLTVV.

The rearrangement uses TRBV18 and TRBJ2-1, with D perhaps TRBD1 (5 bases). The CDR3 extends over 15 amino acids. Germline CDR1 KGHSH, CDR2 LQKENI. V was pared by 0 bases and J by 4 bases, with 10 bases between. The CDR3 coding sequence is TGTGCCAGCTCACCACCCTCTCGACAGTACAATGAGCAGTTCTTC. It yields the protein CASSPPSRQYNEQFF.

The chain has TRBV5-4 and TRBJ2-3, with 9 bases aligning to TRBD2. The CDR3 consists of 16 residues. Germline V gene data show CDR1 as SGHNT and CDR2 as YYREEE (reference sequence). Losses at the gene ends were 0 bases for V and 3 bases for J; bases not matched to a gene: 5. As DNA, the CDR3 is TGTGCCAGCAGCTTGGTGGCGGGAGGGCCAACAGATACGCAGTATTTT. Amino acid sequence: CASSLVAGGPTDTQYF.

The sample holds a few counts of this clone. This sequence joins TRBV6-6 and TRBJ2-7; 9 bases agree with TRBD2. Looked up from germline, CDR1 is MNHNY and CDR2 is SVGAGI (reference sequence). The CDR3 loop spans 15 amino acids. V trimming: 5 bases; J trimming: 6 bases; junction bases outside the gene matches: 11. The CDR3 DNA reads TGTGCCAGCAGTGCCCTTAGCGGGAGCAAGGTCGAGCAGTACTTC. As protein: CASSALSGSKVEQYF.

This clone was seen a handful of times. This chain connects TRBV30 to TRBJ1-1; 7 nucleotides agree with TRBD1. Germline loops: CDR1 GTSNPN, CDR2 SVGIG (reference sequence). There are 14 residues in the CDR3. J gave up 6 bases and V 2 bases, and 9 bases lay outside the gene matches. Here the CDR3 reads CAWSPGQAEAEAFF. Written as DNA, the CDR3 is TGTGCCTGGAGTCCCGGACAGGCGGAGGCTGAAGCTTTCTTT.

The chain uses TRBV29-1 and TRBJ2-2; 8 nucleotides align to TRBD2. CDR1 is SQVTM and CDR2 is ANQGSEA in the germline V gene. V lost 4 bases to trimming and J lost 5 bases; unmatched junction nucleotides: 3. CDR3 size: 13 residues. CDR3 in amino acids: CSVAAGGTGELFF. CDR3 coding DNA: TGCAGCGTTGCCGCGGGAGGAACCGGGGAGCTGTTTTTT.

The genes are TRBV11-2 and TRBJ1-3; a weak D match, TRBD1 (5 bases). This CDR3 has 16 residues. CDR1 and CDR2 from the germline V gene are SGHAT and FQNNGV. With 5 bases removed from V and 0 bases from J, the gap between germline ends came to 14 bases. The CDR3 DNA sequence: TGTGCCAGCAGCCCCGCTGGGGACCGCTCTGGAAACACCATATATTTT. Protein sequence: CASSPAGDRSGNTIYF. The full variable domain, rest sourced from reference TRBV11-2 and TRBJ1-3, is EAGVAQSPRYKIIEKRQSVAFWCNPISGHATLYWYQQILGQGPKLLIQFQNNGVVDDSQLPKDRFSAERLKGVDSTLKIQPAKLEDSAVYLCASSPAGDRSGNTIYFGEGSWLTVV.

In this sample, this clone turned up a few times. The chain is built from TRBV28 and TRBJ2-3; TRBD2 matches 8 bases. V dropped 8 bases and J dropped 3; count of bases not matched to a gene: 7. The CDR3 spans 14 residues. Germline CDR1 is MDHEN and CDR2 is SYDVKM. The chain's CDR3 is CASFSGSRTDTQYF. DNA for the CDR3: TGTGCCAGCTTCAGCGGGAGCAGGACAGATACGCAGTATTTT.

The rearrangement uses TRBV28 and TRBJ1-2, with TRBD1 matching over 9 bases. The CDR3 sequence is 17 residues long. The germline V gene encodes CDR1 MDHEN and CDR2 SYDVKM. V lost 2 bases and J lost 4; bases outside the gene matches: 11. The CDR3 region is CASSLPGQGSLFYGYTF. The CDR3 bases are TGTGCCAGCAGTTTACCTGGACAGGGGAGTTTGTTCTATGGCTACACCTTC.

The rearrangement links TRBV7-2 to TRBJ2-1; TRBD2 agrees at 13 bases. Looked up from germline, CDR1 is SGHTA and CDR2 is FQGNSA. This CDR3 spans 15 amino acids. The J segment lost 12 bases and the V segment lost 5 bases, leaving 10 bases of the junction unmatched. The CDR3 reads CASSPQGLAGRWQFF. CDR3 bases: TGTGCCAGCAGCCCCCAGGGACTAGCGGGAAGGTGGCAGTTCTTC. Variable domain in full (rest from reference TRBV7-2 and TRBJ2-1): GAGVSQSPSNKVTEKGKDVELRCDPISGHTALYWYRQSLGQGLEFLIYFQGNSAPDKSGLPSDRFSAERTGGSVSTLTIQRTQQEDSAVYLCASSPQGLAGRWQFFGPGTRLTVL.

V gene TRBV28 combines with J gene TRBJ2-3; 10 nucleotides match TRBD2. J lost 0 bases, V lost 10 bases, and 7 bases had no gene match. The CDR3 is made up of 15 amino acids. Germline assignment: CDR1 MDHEN and CDR2 SYDVKM. The DNA for the CDR3 is TGTGCCATCATAGCGGGAGGCTCTAGCACAGATACGCAGTATTTT. The encoded protein is CAIIAGGSSTDTQYF.

V gene TRBV28 combines with J gene TRBJ1-2, with 7 bases matching TRBD1. The CDR3 has 16 amino acids. The junction had 12 bases not matched to a gene; V was cut back by 5 bases and J by 3 bases. CDR1 MDHEN and CDR2 SYDVKM come from the germline V gene. The CDR3 nucleotides are TGTGCCAGCAGTCCCTTTGTAGGACAGGTCGACTATGGCTACACCTTC. This gives the protein CASSPFVGQVDYGYTF.

This clone was detected once. The rearrangement links TRBV5-4 to TRBJ2-2; 8 bases agree with TRBD2. Germline CDR1 and CDR2: SGHNT and YYREEE (reference sequence). The CDR3 length is 18 residues. V trimming: 4 bases; J trimming: 5 bases; junction bases outside the gene matches: 16. CDR3 protein: CASSQFLSAGASTGELFF. CDR3 coding DNA: TGTGCCAGCAGCCAATTCCTCTCAGCGGGAGCCTCTACCGGGGAGCTGTTTTTT.